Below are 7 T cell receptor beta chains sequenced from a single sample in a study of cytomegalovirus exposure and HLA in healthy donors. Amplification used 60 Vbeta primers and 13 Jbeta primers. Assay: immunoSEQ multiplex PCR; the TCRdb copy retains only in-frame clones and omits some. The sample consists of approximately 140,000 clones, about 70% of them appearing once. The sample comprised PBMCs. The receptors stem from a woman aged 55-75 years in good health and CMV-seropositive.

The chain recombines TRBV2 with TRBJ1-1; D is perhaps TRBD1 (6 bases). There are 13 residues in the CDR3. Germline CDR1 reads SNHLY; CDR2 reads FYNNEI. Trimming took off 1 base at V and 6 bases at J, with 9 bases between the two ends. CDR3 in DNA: TGTGCCAGCAGTGAAGGGGCAGGGGCTGAAGCTTTCTTT. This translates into CASSEGAGAEAFF.

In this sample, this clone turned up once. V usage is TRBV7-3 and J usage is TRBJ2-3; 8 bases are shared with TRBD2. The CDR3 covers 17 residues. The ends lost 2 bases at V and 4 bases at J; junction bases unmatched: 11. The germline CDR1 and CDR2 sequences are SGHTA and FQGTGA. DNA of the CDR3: TGTGCCAGCAGCTTATTCGGGCGGGGGGTTCAGGCAGATACGCAGTATTTT. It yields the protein CASSLFGRGVQADTQYF.

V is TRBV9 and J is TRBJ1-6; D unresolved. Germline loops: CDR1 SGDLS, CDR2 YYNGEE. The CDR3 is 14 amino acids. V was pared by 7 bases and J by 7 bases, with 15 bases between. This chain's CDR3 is CASASGVGNSPLHF. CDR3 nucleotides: TGTGCCAGCGCGTCCGGGGTAGGGAATTCACCCCTCCACTTT.

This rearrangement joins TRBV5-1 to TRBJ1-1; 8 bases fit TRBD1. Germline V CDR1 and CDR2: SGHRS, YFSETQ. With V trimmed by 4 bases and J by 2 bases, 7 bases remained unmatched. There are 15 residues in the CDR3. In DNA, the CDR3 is TGCGCCAGCAGCAAAGAGGGACAGGCCAACACTGAAGCTTTCTTT. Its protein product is CASSKEGQANTEAFF.

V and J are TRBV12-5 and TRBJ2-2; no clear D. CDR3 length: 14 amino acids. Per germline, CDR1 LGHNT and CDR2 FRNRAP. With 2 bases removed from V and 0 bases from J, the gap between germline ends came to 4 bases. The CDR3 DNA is TGTGCTAGTGGTTTGCCTTCGAACACCGGGGAGCTGTTTTTT. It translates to CASGLPSNTGELFF.

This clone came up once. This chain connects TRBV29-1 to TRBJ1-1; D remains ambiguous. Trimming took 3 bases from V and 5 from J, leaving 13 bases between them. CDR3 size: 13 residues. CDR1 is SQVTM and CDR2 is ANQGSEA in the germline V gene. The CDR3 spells CSVEILPRTEAFF. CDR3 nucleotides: TGCAGCGTTGAGATACTCCCGCGGACTGAAGCTTTCTTT.

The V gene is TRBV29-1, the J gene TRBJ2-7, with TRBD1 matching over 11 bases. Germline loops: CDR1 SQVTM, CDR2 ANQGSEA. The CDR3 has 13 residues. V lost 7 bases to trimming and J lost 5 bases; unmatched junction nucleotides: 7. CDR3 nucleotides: TGCAGCGCAGGACAGGGGGCGCGGGACGAGCAGTACTTC. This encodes CSAGQGARDEQYF.